This T cell receptor beta chain derives from a study of blood T cell repertoires in COVID-19. Generated by immunoSEQ multiplex PCR, the TCRdb table keeps only in-frame clones and is missing some. In the table there are about 160,000 clones, roughly 84% of which are singletons. Germline loops: CDR1 MNHEY, CDR2 SMNVEV (reference sequence). The V and J ends lost 1 base and 5 bases, in that order; junction bases with no gene match: 7. This CDR3 spans 15 amino acids. The specimen was peripheral blood. This clonotype was sampled from a woman aged 50 to 60 with COVID-19, enrolled during active disease. The rearrangement uses TRBV27 and TRBJ2-7; 8 nucleotides agree with TRBD1. The DNA for the CDR3 is TGTGCCAGCAGTTTATTTGGGACAGGTACTCACGAGCAGTACTTC. It translates to CASSLFGTGTHEQYF.